Given below is one T cell receptor (beta chain) in context. Germline assignment: CDR1 GTSNPN and CDR2 SVGIG (reference sequence). V shed 4 bases and J shed 5 bases, with 14 bases lying between them. The CDR3 has 13 residues. The data were taken from a study of blood T cell repertoires in COVID-19. Overall study: Samples of COVID-19 (acute and convalescent) were obtained from the United States, Italy and Spain. T cells, B-cell-depleted T cells, or PBMCs provided the cDNA or gDNA that served as material.

Authors' processing steps: Amplified reference gene primers provided the basis for estimating nucleated cell counts. The repertoire was sequenced with immunoSEQ multiplex PCR; TCRdb's copy has only in-frame clones and lacks some. The V and J calls and clone size come from that table; D and trimming were worked out from the DNA. The repertoire holds 95,000 to 150,000 clones, with 65% to 85% as singletons. The chain carries TRBV30 and TRBJ1-1; D might be TRBD1 (6 bases). This sequence originates from an older man with active or convalescent COVID-19. The sample was peripheral blood. The CDR3 bases are TGTGCCTGGACAAGAGGGGGTAGGACTGAAGCTTTCTTT. Its translation: CAWTRGGRTEAFF.